One sample yielded the 15 T cell receptor beta chains listed below, sequenced in a study of blood T cell repertoires in COVID-19. Method: immunoSEQ multiplex PCR; TCRdb's copy keeps in-frame clones and lacks some. The top ten clones hold around 6.6% of a sample with almost 95,000 clones, roughly four fifths of them seen once. What was sequenced was peripheral blood. The receptor source for this set is a man aged 55 to 70 with acute or convalescent COVID-19.

V gene TRBV10-3 combines with J gene TRBJ1-2; 7 nucleotides align to TRBD1. The CDR3 covers 14 residues. The germline V gene encodes CDR1 ENHRY and CDR2 SYGVKD. V lost 2 bases and J lost 8; bases outside the gene matches: 8. In DNA form, the CDR3 reads TGTGCCATCAGTGAGGATTATATGGACAGGGGCTACACCTTC. It yields the protein CAISEDYMDRGYTF.

The rearrangement uses TRBV4-1 and TRBJ1-3; a weak D match, TRBD1 (5 bases). The CDR3 runs to 16 residues. The germline CDR1 and CDR2 sequences are MGHRA and YSYEKL. The V end lost 4 bases, the J end lost 4 bases, and 17 bases lay between the germline ends. CDR3 protein: CASSLTGGDTGNTIYF. CDR3 DNA: TGCGCCAGCAGCCTCACCGGGGGGGATACAGGAAACACCATATATTTT.

This chain connects TRBV7-6 to TRBJ2-7; 7 bases align to TRBD2. The V and J ends lost 2 bases and 3 bases, in that order; junction bases with no gene match: 7. Germline V CDR1 and CDR2: SGHVS, FNYEAQ. This CDR3 is 15 amino acids long. CDR3 bases: TGTGCCAGCAGCTTATACCCGGGGGGAGACTACGAGCAGTACTTC. Its protein product is CASSLYPGGDYEQYF.

V gene TRBV19 combines with J gene TRBJ1-4; maybe TRBD1 (6 bases). The germline V gene has CDR1 LNHDA and CDR2 SQIVND (reference sequence). V dropped 5 bases and J dropped 0 bases, with 13 bases sitting between them. CDR3 length: 16 amino acids. The CDR3: CASSPAWGPTNEKLFF. The CDR3 DNA reads as TGTGCCAGTAGTCCGGCGTGGGGGCCAACTAATGAAAAACTGTTTTTT. The entire variable domain, with the rest obtained from reference TRBV19 and TRBJ1-4, is as follows: DGGITQSPKYLFRKEGQNVTLSCEQNLNHDAMYWYRQDPGQGLRLIYYSQIVNDFQKGDIAEGYSVSREKKESFPLTVTSAQKNPTAFYLCASSPAWGPTNEKLFFGSGTQLSVL.

The rearrangement joins TRBV29-1 to TRBJ1-1; 7 bases are a match to TRBD1. Trimming cost V 2 bases and J 0 bases; bases outside gene matches: 12. This CDR3 is built from 17 residues. From germline, CDR1 is SQVTM and CDR2 ANQGSEA. The CDR3 here is CSVETRQGPLLNTEAFF. The CDR3 bases are TGCAGCGTTGAAACCAGACAGGGCCCCCTTTTGAACACTGAAGCTTTCTTT.

The chain has TRBV7-3 and TRBJ2-3, with 12 bases that match TRBD2. Germline CDR1 SGHTA, CDR2 FQGTGA. The trim removed 5 bases at V and 7 bases at J, leaving 7 bases unmatched. The CDR3 covers 15 residues. DNA for the CDR3: TGTGCCAGCAGCCCAACTAGCGGGGGGCACTATACGCAGTATTTT. Encoded protein: CASSPTSGGHYTQYF.

The J gene is TRBJ1-2, the V gene TRBV30; 8 positions match TRBD1. The CDR3 covers 14 residues. J gave up 2 bases and V 3 bases, and 5 bases lay outside the gene matches. From germline, CDR1 is GTSNPN and CDR2 SVGIG (reference sequence). CDR3 DNA: TGTGCCTGGAGCCAGGGGGCGCGAAACTATGGCTACACCTTC. It translates to CAWSQGARNYGYTF.

The genes are TRBV6-4 and TRBJ1-1, with D possibly being TRBD1 (6 bases). The CDR3 has 15 amino acids. Trimming removed 3 bases from V and 4 bases from J, with 15 bases in between. In germline, CDR1 is MRHNA, CDR2 SNTAGT. In DNA form, the CDR3 reads TGTGCCAGCAGTGAGGATGGGGGCGCGAGCACTGAAGCTTTCTTT. Its protein product is CASSEDGGASTEAFF.

The genes are TRBV19 and TRBJ2-2; possibly TRBD2 for D (5 bases). Germline V gives CDR1 LNHDA, CDR2 SQIVND (reference sequence). This CDR3 comprises 14 residues. V lost 4 bases and J 2 bases, leaving 8 bases between the germline ends. CDR3 DNA sequence: TGTGCCAGTAGTAACGGGGTAAACACCGGGGAGCTGTTTTTT. It is translated as CASSNGVNTGELFF.

V is TRBV27 and J is TRBJ2-1, with 7 bases matching TRBD2. With V trimmed by 5 bases and J by 2 bases, 6 bases remained unmatched. Germline CDR1 MNHEY, CDR2 SMNVEV (reference sequence). CDR3 size: 15 residues. The CDR3 sequence: CASSPWGGAYNEQFF. DNA for the CDR3: TGTGCCAGCAGTCCTTGGGGGGGAGCCTACAATGAGCAGTTCTTC.

The V and J genes are TRBV24-1 and TRBJ2-3, with D maybe TRBD2 (6 bases). The V end was cut by 3 bases, the J end by 2 bases, with 14 bases between. The CDR3 loop spans 16 amino acids. Germline values: CDR1 KGHDR, CDR2 SFDVKD. The CDR3 region is CATSDRTSLNTDTQYF. CDR3 nucleotide sequence: TGTGCCACCAGTGATCGAACTAGCTTGAACACAGATACGCAGTATTTT.

The chain employs TRBV7-2 and TRBJ1-5, with D tentatively TRBD1 (6 bases). The germline V gene encodes CDR1 SGHTA and CDR2 FQGNSA. The CDR3 is 14 residues long. Trimming stripped 4 bases from V and 0 bases from J, with 7 bases between. In DNA, the CDR3 is TGTGCCAGCAGCTCAGGGGATAGCAATCAGCCCCAGCATTTT. Its protein product is CASSSGDSNQPQHF. Complete variable domain (other parts from reference TRBV7-2 and TRBJ1-5): GAGVSQSPSNKVTEKGKDVELRCDPISGHTALYWYRQSLGQGLEFLIYFQGNSAPDKSGLPSDRFSAERTGGSVSTLTIQRTQQEDSAVYLCASSSGDSNQPQHFGDGTRLSIL.

J is TRBJ2-1 and V is TRBV4-1; TRBD2 agrees at 7 bases. The CDR3 has 18 residues. Germline V gene lookup returns CDR1 MGHRA and CDR2 YSYEKL. J gave up 0 bases and V 3 bases, and 11 bases lay outside the gene matches. The CDR3 protein is CASSQGRDGYSSYNEQFF. The CDR3 region has the DNA TGCGCCAGCAGCCAGGGGAGGGACGGGTACAGCTCCTACAATGAGCAGTTCTTC.

The gene calls are TRBV5-1 and TRBJ2-7; the match to TRBD2 covers 8 bases. Germline trimming cut 4 bases from V and 5 bases from J; bases unmatched to any gene: 14. Germline CDR1 reads SGHRS; CDR2 reads YFSETQ. The CDR3 runs 16 residues. The CDR3 reads CASSPTPGLDAHEQYF. CDR3 nucleotide sequence: TGCGCCAGCAGCCCGACCCCGGGACTAGACGCCCACGAGCAGTACTTC.

The chain joins TRBV30 to TRBJ1-5; D not resolved. Trimming shortened V by 1 base and J by 6 bases, and 10 bases separated the two germline ends. This CDR3 spans 13 amino acids. The germline CDR1 and CDR2 sequences are GTSNPN and SVGIG (reference sequence). DNA for the CDR3: TGTGCCTGGAGTGGAGGTCCGCGTCAGCCCCAGCATTTT. Protein: CAWSGGPRQPQHF.